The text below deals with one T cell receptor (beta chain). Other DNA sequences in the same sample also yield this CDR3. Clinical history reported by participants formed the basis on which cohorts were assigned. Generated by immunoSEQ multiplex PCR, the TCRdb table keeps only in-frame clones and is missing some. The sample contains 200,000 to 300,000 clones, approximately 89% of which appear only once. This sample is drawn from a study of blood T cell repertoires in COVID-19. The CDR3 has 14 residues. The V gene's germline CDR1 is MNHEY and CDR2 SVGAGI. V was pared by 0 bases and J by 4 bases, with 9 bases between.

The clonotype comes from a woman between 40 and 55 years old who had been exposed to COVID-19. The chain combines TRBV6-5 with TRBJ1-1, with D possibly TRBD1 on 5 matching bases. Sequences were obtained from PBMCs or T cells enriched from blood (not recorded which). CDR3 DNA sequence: TGTGCCAGCAGTTACTCGAGGGGAGGCACTGAAGCTTTCTTT. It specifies CASSYSRGGTEAFF.